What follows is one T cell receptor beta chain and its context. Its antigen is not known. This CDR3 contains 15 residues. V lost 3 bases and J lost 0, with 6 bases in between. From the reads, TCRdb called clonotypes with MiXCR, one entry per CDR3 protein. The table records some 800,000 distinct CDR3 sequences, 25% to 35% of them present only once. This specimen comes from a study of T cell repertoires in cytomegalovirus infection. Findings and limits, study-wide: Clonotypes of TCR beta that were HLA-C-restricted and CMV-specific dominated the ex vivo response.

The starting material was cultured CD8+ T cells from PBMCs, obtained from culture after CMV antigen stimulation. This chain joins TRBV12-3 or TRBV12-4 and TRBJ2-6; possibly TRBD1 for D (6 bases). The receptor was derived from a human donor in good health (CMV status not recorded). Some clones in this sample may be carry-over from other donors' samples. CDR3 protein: CASSLGASGANVLTF. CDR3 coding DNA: TGTGCCAGCAGTTTGGGGGCCTCTGGGGCCAACGTCCTGACTTTC.